Below are 27 T cell receptor beta chains sequenced from a single sample in a study of blood T cell repertoires in COVID-19. Measured with immunoSEQ multiplex PCR; TCRdb has only the in-frame clones, and not every one. The table has roughly 180,000 clones, approximately 84% seen once; the top ten hold roughly 7.5%. Input material: peripheral blood. These receptor sequences come from a man aged 40-50 years who had recovered from COVID-19.

The sample holds many counts of this clone. The J gene is TRBJ1-4, the V gene TRBV20-1; no reliable D call. This CDR3 comprises 14 residues. Trimming cost V 3 bases and J 6 bases, with 14 bases left between them. CDR1 and CDR2 (germline): DFQATT, SNEGSKA (reference sequence). The DNA for the CDR3 is TGCAGTGCTAGTGACTCAGGCGGGGATGAAAAACTGTTTTTT. This translates into CSASDSGGDEKLFF.

The CDR3 bases are TGTGCCAGCAGCCTACAGCTCGGTCGGGAGACCCAGTACTTC. It codes for CASSLQLGRETQYF. The chain carries TRBV14 and TRBJ2-5; D call uncertain. This CDR3 has 14 residues. The germline CDR1 and CDR2 sequences are SGHDN and FVKESK. V was pared by 4 bases and J by 5 bases, with 14 bases between.

The CDR3 loop is CASNRASGGAWELFF. The CDR3 DNA follows: TGTGCCAGCAACCGTGCTAGCGGGGGGGCCTGGGAGCTGTTTTTT. The chain links TRBV7-6 to TRBJ2-2, with TRBD2 matching 12 bases. The germline CDR1 and CDR2 sequences are SGHVS and FNYEAQ. Trimming took 7 bases from V and 9 from J; bases not matched to a gene: 9. This CDR3 spans 15 amino acids.

The chain is built from TRBV6-5 and TRBJ2-7; a weak D match, TRBD2 (5 bases). Trimming pared 6 bases from V and 0 bases from J, leaving 15 bases between. This CDR3 region has 15 residues. CDR1 is MNHEY and CDR2 is SVGAGI in the germline V gene. The CDR3 DNA follows: TGTGCCAGCAGCCAGACCGCCACTAGCTCCTACGAGCAGTACTTC. Its translation is CASSQTATSSYEQYF.

This clone was recorded only once. The chain couples TRBV6-5 to TRBJ2-1, with 7 bases that match TRBD2. The CDR3 spans 13 residues. Per the germline V gene, CDR1 is MNHEY and CDR2 is SVGAGI. V dropped 8 bases and J dropped 4; count of bases not matched to a gene: 5. For the CDR3, the DNA is TGTGCCAGCCACACTAGCGAATACAATGAGCAGTTCTTC. Translation gives CASHTSEYNEQFF.

The chain uses TRBV6-5 and TRBJ1-5; D might be TRBD1 (5 bases). Germline CDR1 and CDR2: MNHEY and SVGAGI. V was pared by 9 bases and J by 5 bases, with 14 bases between. The CDR3 extends over 13 amino acids. The CDR3 reads CASRRVPDQPQHF. CDR3 nucleotide sequence: TGTGCCAGTCGCAGGGTGCCGGATCAGCCCCAGCATTTT.

V and J are TRBV6-2 or TRBV6-3 and TRBJ2-3, with 8 bases aligning to TRBD2. This CDR3 has 15 amino acids. The V gene's germline CDR1 is MNHEY and CDR2 SVGEGT. V gave up 4 bases and J gave up 2 bases; unmatched junction bases: 5. Here the CDR3 reads CASSWGLGDTDTQYF. The CDR3 DNA is TGTGCCAGCAGTTGGGGACTAGGGGACACAGATACGCAGTATTTT.

The chain carries TRBV11-3 and TRBJ2-5; 8 nucleotides align to TRBD2. With 5 bases clipped from V and 3 bases from J, the junction kept 11 bases outside the gene matches. The length of the CDR3 is 16 residues. Germline V lookup: CDR1 SGHNT, CDR2 YENEEA. This chain's CDR3 is CASSVGLEIIEETQYF. The CDR3 DNA follows: TGTGCCAGCAGCGTGGGACTAGAGATCATAGAAGAGACCCAGTACTTC.

CDR3 region: CASSQSPQETQYF. In nucleotides, the CDR3 is TGTGCCAGCAGCCAGTCTCCCCAAGAGACCCAGTACTTC. The chain couples TRBV3-1 (or the pseudogene TRBV3-2) to TRBJ2-5; D unclear. This CDR3 is 13 amino acids long. The germline V and J ends were trimmed by 3 bases and 1 base, with 6 bases remaining between them. Germline lookup yields CDR1 LGHDT and CDR2 YNNKEL (reference sequence).

The chain uses TRBV9 and TRBJ2-3, with a possible D match to TRBD2 (5 bases). Trimming removed 6 bases from V and 2 bases from J, with 13 bases in between. CDR3 length: 14 residues. CDR1 is SGDLS, CDR2 YYNGEE, per germline. In DNA, the CDR3 is TGTGCCAGCACCGGGGAATTACTCACAGATACGCAGTATTTT. Translation: CASTGELLTDTQYF.

The chain uses TRBV19 and TRBJ2-1; D is perhaps TRBD2 (6 bases). Germline V gene lookup returns CDR1 LNHDA and CDR2 SQIVND (reference sequence). This CDR3 region has 14 residues. The V end lost 4 bases, the J end lost 4 bases, and 11 bases lay between the germline ends. CDR3 nucleotides: TGTGCCAGTAGTAAATGGGACTCATACAATGAGCAGTTCTTC. Protein product: CASSKWDSYNEQFF.

The chain uses TRBV18 and TRBJ1-2; D unclear. V lost 2 bases, J lost 8 bases, and 15 bases lay in between. CDR1 KGHSH and CDR2 LQKENI come from the germline V gene. There are 14 residues in the CDR3. CDR3 sequence (DNA): TGTGCCAGCTCACCAAGGGAGATATTAGGCGGCTACACCTTC. Its protein product is CASSPREILGGYTF.

CDR3 region: CAWSVGPEAFF. The CDR3 region has the DNA TGTGCCTGGAGTGTGGGCCCTGAAGCTTTCTTT. V and J are TRBV30 and TRBJ1-1; the D is unclear. The germline V gene encodes CDR1 GTSNPN and CDR2 SVGIG (reference sequence). This CDR3 comprises 11 residues. V was cut by 0 bases and J by 6 bases, with 5 bases left in between.

The chain is built from TRBV6-6 and TRBJ1-2; TRBD1 matches 10 bases. The germline gives CDR1 MNHNY, CDR2 SVGAGI (reference sequence). V lost 6 bases, J lost 5 bases, and 3 bases stayed unmatched. This CDR3 is 13 amino acids long. As DNA, the CDR3 is TGTGCCAGCAGGGCGGGACAGGGGTATGGCTACACCTTC. It is translated as CASRAGQGYGYTF.

This clone has a handful of counts. The chain employs TRBV28 and TRBJ1-5; D unclear. The CDR3 has 15 residues. The germline V gene has CDR1 MDHEN and CDR2 SYDVKM. Trimming stripped 8 bases from V and 6 bases from J, with 20 bases between. CDR3 residues: CASRLGSPQGQPQHF. The CDR3 coding sequence is TGTGCCAGCCGCCTCGGGTCCCCGCAAGGTCAGCCCCAGCATTTT.

The chain couples TRBV7-8 to TRBJ1-4; 10 nucleotides match TRBD1. The length of the CDR3 is 14 residues. The V and J ends lost 5 bases and 7 bases, in that order; junction bases with no gene match: 4. Germline assignment: CDR1 SGHVS and CDR2 FQNEAQ. The CDR3: CASSTTGGGEKLFF. In DNA form, the CDR3 reads TGTGCCAGCAGCACGACAGGGGGCGGTGAAAAACTGTTTTTT.

V gene TRBV28 combines with J gene TRBJ1-5, with D possibly being TRBD1 (5 bases). The CDR3 extends over 11 amino acids. V was trimmed by 6 bases and J by 6 bases, leaving 6 bases between them. Germline assignment: CDR1 MDHEN and CDR2 SYDVKM. This CDR3 reads CASRGGQPQHF. In nucleotides, the CDR3 is TGTGCCAGCAGGGGGGGTCAGCCCCAGCATTTT.

The genes are TRBV7-9 and TRBJ1-4; 7 bases fit TRBD1. The ends lost 3 bases at V and 7 bases at J; junction bases unmatched: 5. CDR1 is SEHNR and CDR2 is FQNEAQ in the germline V gene (reference sequence). The length of the CDR3 is 14 residues. CDR3 sequence reads: CASSLSRGREKLFF. In DNA form, the CDR3 reads TGTGCCAGCAGCTTGTCTAGGGGGCGTGAAAAACTGTTTTTT.

This clone appeared once. The V call is TRBV5-1, the J call TRBJ2-7; no definite D call. Germline V gives CDR1 SGHRS, CDR2 YFSETQ. V was clipped by 4 bases and J by 5 bases, with 13 bases between them. The CDR3 is 13 residues long. CDR3 protein: CASSGTDPDEQYF. In DNA, the CDR3 is TGCGCCAGCAGCGGTACAGACCCGGACGAGCAGTACTTC. The variable domain in full, completed from reference TRBV5-1 and TRBJ2-7, reads KAGVTQTPRYLIKTRGQQVTLSCSPISGHRSVSWYQQTPGQGLQFLFEYFSETQRNKGNFPGRFSGRQFSNSRSEMNVSTLELGDSALYLCASSGTDPDEQYFGPGTRLTVT.

The chain couples TRBV4-3 to TRBJ1-5, with D unresolved. Trimming took 1 base from V and 0 from J, leaving 7 bases between them. CDR1 is LGHNA, CDR2 YSLEER, per germline. The CDR3 is made up of 15 amino acids. The CDR3: CASSQVRDSNQPQHF. The DNA for the CDR3 is TGCGCCAGCAGCCAAGTTCGGGATAGCAATCAGCCCCAGCATTTT.

Here the CDR3 reads CASSRQGKKLFF. The CDR3 DNA reads TGTGCCAGCAGCCGACAGGGGAAAAAACTGTTTTTT. This chain joins TRBV5-4 and TRBJ1-4; 8 bases align to TRBD1. Germline loops: CDR1 SGHNT, CDR2 YYREEE (reference sequence). CDR3 length: 12 amino acids. J was trimmed by 9 bases and V by 4 bases; bases with no gene match: 2.

In this sample, this clone turned up a few times. The chain is built from TRBV6-5 and TRBJ1-1, with D unclear. V was cut by 5 bases and J by 4 bases, with 11 bases left in between. Germline-derived CDR1 and CDR2 are MNHEY and SVGAGI. This CDR3 has 13 amino acids. CDR3 coding DNA: TGTGCCAGCAGTCCGGAGGGAGGCACTGAAGCTTTCTTT. Amino acid sequence: CASSPEGGTEAFF.

This chain's CDR3 is CAWTTGGNQPQHF. The CDR3 DNA is TGTGCCTGGACAACAGGGGGCAATCAGCCCCAGCATTTT. The V and J genes are TRBV30 and TRBJ1-5; 7 bases agree with TRBD1. Germline V gene lookup returns CDR1 GTSNPN and CDR2 SVGIG (reference sequence). The CDR3 runs to 13 residues. V was pared by 4 bases and J by 2 bases, with 2 bases of the junction left unmatched. The variable domain in full, with the rest retrieved from reference TRBV30 and TRBJ1-5, is SQTIHQWPATLVQPVGSPLSLECTVEGTSNPNLYWYRQAAGRGLQLLFYSVGIGQISSEVPQNLSASRPQDRQFILSSKKLLLSDSGFYLCAWTTGGNQPQHFGDGTRLSIL.

This chain uses TRBV7-8 with TRBJ2-5; 8 nucleotides line up with TRBD2. The CDR3 runs 15 residues. CDR1 is SGHVS, CDR2 FQNEAQ, per germline. V lost 3 bases and J lost 5; bases outside the gene matches: 8. The CDR3: CASSLSGGLVETQYF. As DNA, the CDR3 is TGTGCCAGCAGCTTGAGCGGGGGACTTGTGGAGACCCAGTACTTC.

V is TRBV29-1 and J is TRBJ1-1, with 9 bases fitting TRBD1. V trimming: 6 bases; J trimming: 6 bases; junction bases outside the gene matches: 5. Germline loops: CDR1 SQVTM, CDR2 ANQGSEA. The CDR3 spans 12 residues. CDR3 residues: CSVADRGAEAFF. CDR3 nucleotide sequence: TGCAGCGTCGCTGACAGGGGGGCTGAAGCTTTCTTT.

In its sample, this clone was seen once. CDR3 nucleotides: TGTGCCAGCAGCCGAACCGGTGCCGATGAGCAGTTCTTC. Translated: CASSRTGADEQFF. V gene TRBV2 combines with J gene TRBJ2-1; D gene ambiguous. Germline CDR1 and CDR2: SNHLY and FYNNEI. The germline V and J ends were trimmed by 6 bases and 8 bases, with 14 bases remaining between them. The CDR3 is 13 residues long.

Notes on this clone: In the same sample, other DNA sequences code for this CDR3. The rearrangement joins TRBV27 to TRBJ2-3; the D gene is possibly TRBD2 (6 bases). The CDR3 spans 14 residues. CDR1 and CDR2 from the germline V gene are MNHEY and SMNVEV (reference sequence). The V end was cut by 2 bases, the J end by 3 bases, with 9 bases between. The CDR3 sequence: CASSLGGSTDTQYF. The CDR3 DNA follows: TGTGCCAGCAGTTTAGGGGGGAGTACAGATACGCAGTATTTT.